This entry describes one T cell receptor beta chain. Its antigen is unidentified. This sample is part of a study of T-cell reconstitution after alpha-beta-depleted transplantation in children. The authors prepared the TCRbeta library with unique molecular identifiers. TCRdb called the PCR reads again in MiXCR, with one record for every CDR3 protein. The repertoire includes 400,000 to 550,000 distinct CDR3 sequences, about 10% of them detected once, and about 2% sits in the top ten. Study-level results: Among T cells one year after transplant, newly produced cells accounted for most counts and diversity. Expanded clones from the graft, numbering several hundred, reportedly supplied alpha-beta T cells about two months after transplant.

This clonotype was obtained from a child younger than 10 with inherited bone marrow failure, due to receive a stem cell transplant. Sequenced here: PBMCs, sampled before TCRalphabeta/CD19-depleted stem cell transplant.

The CDR3 bases are TGTGCCAGTAGTATAGAACGGCTAGCGGGAGCCCGCAATGAGCAGTTCTTC. Translating gives CASSIERLAGARNEQFF. J is TRBJ2-1 and V is TRBV19; TRBD2 aligns across 10 bases. Germline assignment: CDR1 LNHDA and CDR2 SQIVND (reference sequence). The CDR3 runs 17 residues. Trimming at V came to 0 bases and at J to 6 bases, leaving 8 bases not matched to a gene.